The next 23 T cell receptor beta chains were all read from a single sample in a study of monozygotic twins with inflammatory bowel disease. TCRdb re-called the 5' RACE reads, yielding one record per CDR3 amino acid sequence without DNA. The record lists about 43,000 distinct CDR3 sequences, of which the ten most abundant hold 5% to 6.5%. The source material was blood. All receptors derive from a human donor with ulcerative colitis or Crohn's disease, or a healthy co-twin of an affected twin (not recorded which).

The CDR3 region is CAWSTWGYSYEQYF. The chain recombines TRBV30 with TRBJ2-7; TCRdb's assignment of TRBD1 cannot be checked, as there is no DNA. The CDR3 extends over 14 amino acids. CDR1 and CDR2 (germline): GTSNPN, SVGIG (reference sequence).

The gene calls are TRBV5-4 and TRBJ1-1; TCRdb calls TRBD1, which cannot be checked without DNA. The CDR3 totals 16 residues. CDR1 is SGHNT, CDR2 YYREEE, per germline (reference sequence). The CDR3 sequence: CASSLEGTGADTEAFF.

This clonotype is medium-sized by frequency. This rearrangement joins TRBV28 to TRBJ1-5. The CDR3 contains 12 residues. Per the germline V gene, CDR1 is MDHEN and CDR2 is SYDVKM. The CDR3: CASSALNQPQHF.

This rearrangement joins TRBV6-5 to TRBJ1-1; TCRdb returns TRBD1, unconfirmable since there is no DNA. The CDR3 consists of 12 residues. Germline assignment: CDR1 MNHEY and CDR2 SVGAGI. CDR3 loop: CASSRRGGEAFF.

This CDR3 is CASRSTGTNEKLFF. This chain connects TRBV12-3 or TRBV12-4 to TRBJ1-4; the TCRdb call, TRBD1, lacks DNA for checking. This CDR3 spans 14 amino acids.

This chain joins TRBV6-6 and TRBJ2-7. Germline V gives CDR1 MNHNY, CDR2 SVGAGI (reference sequence). The CDR3 length is 14 residues. The CDR3 loop reads CASSYSTAVGEQYF.

The chain uses TRBV20-1 and TRBJ2-5; TCRdb names TRBD2, which stays unverified in the absence of DNA. This CDR3 contains 16 residues. Germline V gene data show CDR1 as DFQATT and CDR2 as SNEGSKA (reference sequence). The CDR3 spells CSARDSSTSRNEAQYF.

The V call is TRBV20-1, the J call TRBJ1-1; TCRdb indicates TRBD1, and absent DNA this call remains unverified. The CDR3 is 14 residues long. Germline V gene lookup returns CDR1 DFQATT and CDR2 SNEGSKA (reference sequence). The CDR3 reads CSARDDRGLTEAFF.

The chain is built from TRBV7-2 and TRBJ2-1; TCRdb designates TRBD2, a call that cannot be tested without DNA. Germline V CDR1 and CDR2: SGHTA, FQGNSA. The CDR3 is 16 residues long. CDR3 region: CASSLASGERGGEQFF.

This chain connects TRBV6-5 to TRBJ2-3. Germline CDR1 reads MNHEY; CDR2 reads SVGAGI. This CDR3 has 11 residues. The chain's CDR3 is CASRRTDTQYF.

This chain's CDR3 is CAWSVPSISNQPQHF. The V gene is TRBV30, the J gene TRBJ1-5. The germline V gene has CDR1 GTSNPN and CDR2 SVGIG (reference sequence). There are 15 residues in the CDR3.

CDR3 region: CASSDGGLQYEQYF. The V call is TRBV2, the J call TRBJ2-7; TCRdb's D call, TRBD2, is unchecked because there is no DNA. The CDR3 runs to 14 residues. The germline V gene has CDR1 SNHLY and CDR2 FYNNEI.

The rearrangement links TRBV29-1 to TRBJ2-3. This CDR3 has 14 amino acids. Germline V gene data show CDR1 as SQVTM and CDR2 as ANQGSEA. The CDR3 loop is CSVVVGDSTDTQYF.

The chain employs TRBV20-1 and TRBJ1-1; the TCRdb D gene call, TRBD1, has no DNA to confirm it. CDR1 and CDR2 from the germline V gene are DFQATT and SNEGSKA (reference sequence). This CDR3 spans 13 amino acids. CDR3 sequence: CSASRGFGTEAFF.

The J gene is TRBJ2-5, the V gene TRBV7-2; TCRdb calls TRBD1, which cannot be checked without DNA. In germline, CDR1 is SGHTA, CDR2 FQGNSA. This CDR3 is 14 amino acids long. Here the CDR3 reads CASSLGPGAETQYF.

V and J are TRBV4-2 and TRBJ2-1; the D gene TCRdb calls, TRBD2, cannot be checked with no DNA. This CDR3 region has 15 residues. Germline V gene lookup returns CDR1 LGHNA and CDR2 YNFKEQ. The CDR3 sequence: CASSPPGTSVVEQFF.

Frequency places this clonotype as medium-sized. The chain links TRBV5-1 to TRBJ2-6; as DNA is missing, the TRBD1 call by TCRdb cannot be tested. This CDR3 spans 17 amino acids. Germline assignment: CDR1 SGHRS and CDR2 YFSETQ. This chain's CDR3 is CASSLRTGPSGANVLTF.

The V gene is TRBV5-1, the J gene TRBJ1-2. CDR1 is SGHRS, CDR2 YFSETQ, per germline. CDR3 length equals 15 residues. CDR3 protein: CASSLRPEEGYGYTF. Variable domain in full (rest from reference TRBV5-1 and TRBJ1-2): KAGVTQTPRYLIKTRGQQVTLSCSPISGHRSVSWYQQTPGQGLQFLFEYFSETQRNKGNFPGRFSGRQFSNSRSEMNVSTLELGDSALYLCASSLRPEEGYGYTFGSGTRLTVV.

This chain connects TRBV6-6 to TRBJ1-2. The germline V gene has CDR1 MNHNY and CDR2 SVGAGI (reference sequence). This CDR3 region has 12 residues. The CDR3 loop reads CASSSAGTGYTF.

The chain uses TRBV9 and TRBJ2-3; TCRdb designates TRBD2, a call that cannot be tested without DNA. Germline V lookup: CDR1 SGDLS, CDR2 YYNGEE. There are 16 residues in the CDR3. This CDR3 reads CASSVDSSPRADTQYF.

The chain links TRBV12-3 or TRBV12-4 to TRBJ2-1; TCRdb calls TRBD2, which cannot be checked without DNA. CDR3 length: 15 amino acids. The CDR3 protein is CASSLGSGVANEQFF.

This CDR3 reads CASSEGLGVYEQYF. The chain combines TRBV5-6 with TRBJ2-7; TCRdb selects TRBD2, and the lack of DNA leaves this call unchecked. CDR3 length equals 14 residues. Germline-derived CDR1 and CDR2 are SGHDT and YYEEEE.

The rearrangement joins TRBV11-3 to TRBJ2-1. The CDR3 runs to 16 residues. Per germline, CDR1 SGHNT and CDR2 YENEEA. CDR3 protein: CASSLAGTSSYNEQFF.